This entry lists 21 T cell receptor beta chains sequenced from one sample in a study of cytomegalovirus exposure and HLA in healthy donors (TCRdb year 2017). Library preparation used the immunoSEQ multiplex PCR assay. The multiplex PCR relied on a mix of 60 forward primers for TCR Vbeta segments and 13 reverse primers for TCR Jbeta segments. TCRdb mirrors the immuneACCESS table, restricted to in-frame sequences. Some clones are absent from its copies; in checked studies, under half trace to an unresolved V gene, and the reason for the others is unknown. This sample lists 130,000 or so clones; 70% to 75% were detected once. Clones ranked in the top ten supply roughly 7.5% of the sample. Sequencing was carried out using PBMCs. These receptors were taken from a male donor in good health and CMV-seronegative.

The chain links TRBV30 to TRBJ2-7; D call uncertain. This CDR3 region has 12 residues. Trimming pared 3 bases from V and 0 bases from J, leaving 6 bases between. Germline CDR1 is GTSNPN and CDR2 is SVGIG (reference sequence). The chain's CDR3 is CAWSRSSYEQYF. CDR3 nucleotide sequence: TGTGCCTGGAGCCGCAGCTCCTACGAGCAGTACTTC.

The chain recombines TRBV28 with TRBJ2-1; 7 bases agree with TRBD2. The CDR3 has 15 residues. J gave up 2 bases and V 2 bases, and 3 bases lay outside the gene matches. CDR1 MDHEN and CDR2 SYDVKM come from the germline V gene. The CDR3 is CASSLGGRAYNEQFF. Here the CDR3 DNA reads TGTGCCAGCAGTTTAGGCGGGAGAGCCTACAATGAGCAGTTCTTC. Together with reference TRBV28 and TRBJ2-1, the CDR3 gives the full variable domain: DVKVTQSSRYLVKRTGEKVFLECVQDMDHENMFWYRQDPGLGLRLIYFSYDVKMKEKGDIPEGYSVSREKKERFSLILESASTNQTSMYLCASSLGGRAYNEQFFGPGTRLTVL.

This rearrangement joins TRBV4-1 to TRBJ2-1; 7 nucleotides match TRBD2. The CDR3 contains 15 residues. V lost 4 bases to trimming and J lost 2 bases; unmatched junction nucleotides: 5. Germline V gene data show CDR1 as MGHRA and CDR2 as YSYEKL. In DNA form, the CDR3 reads TGCGCCAGCAGCCCGTTGGGGGGGACCTACAATGAGCAGTTCTTC. Translating it yields CASSPLGGTYNEQFF.

The CDR3 region has the DNA TGTGCCAGCAGCTTAGGTAGTACGGGGGGGAAAGAGACCCAGTACTTC. This sequence encodes CASSLGSTGGKETQYF. V is TRBV7-6 and J is TRBJ2-5, with TRBD2 matching 8 bases. This CDR3 has 16 amino acids. Germline V gene lookup returns CDR1 SGHVS and CDR2 FNYEAQ. Losses at the gene ends were 1 base for V and 3 bases for J; bases not matched to a gene: 7.

The rearrangement joins TRBV19 to TRBJ1-6; D is ambiguous. The CDR3 has 13 amino acids. Per the germline V gene, CDR1 is LNHDA and CDR2 is SQIVND (reference sequence). CDR3 nucleotides: TGTGCTACTAGTTCGAAGACTGATTCACCCCTCCACTTT. This gives the protein CATSSKTDSPLHF. Complete variable domain (other parts from reference TRBV19 and TRBJ1-6): DGGITQSPKYLFRKEGQNVTLSCEQNLNHDAMYWYRQDPGQGLRLIYYSQIVNDFQKGDIAEGYSVSREKKESFPLTVTSAQKNPTAFYLCATSSKTDSPLHFGNGTRLTVT.

The chain has TRBV28 and TRBJ1-5; a possible D gene is TRBD1 (6 bases). Trimming took 5 bases from V and 5 from J, leaving 22 bases between them. Per germline, CDR1 MDHEN and CDR2 SYDVKM. There are 17 residues in the CDR3. The CDR3 bases are TGTGCCAGCAGTCTCCCCTACGGGACACCTAAGTATCAGCCCCAGCATTTT. Residues: CASSLPYGTPKYQPQHF.

This chain joins TRBV19 and TRBJ1-1; the match to TRBD1 covers 9 bases. J was trimmed by 3 bases and V by 6 bases; bases with no gene match: 8. This CDR3 is 15 amino acids long. Per germline, CDR1 LNHDA and CDR2 SQIVND (reference sequence). CDR3 sequence: CASRGAGTGYTEAFF. DNA for the CDR3: TGTGCCAGTAGGGGGGCAGGGACAGGGTACACTGAAGCTTTCTTT.

The chain joins TRBV6-6 to TRBJ2-7, with D unclear. The V end lost 6 bases, the J end lost 5 bases, and 11 bases lay between the germline ends. Per germline, CDR1 MNHNY and CDR2 SVGAGI (reference sequence). The CDR3 totals 12 residues. In DNA form, the CDR3 reads TGTGCCAGCAGCCGCCCTGGAGACGAGCAGTACTTC. Encoded protein: CASSRPGDEQYF.

The CDR3 is CASSIPSAGGKLFF. The CDR3 DNA sequence: TGTGCCAGTAGTATTCCAAGCGCCGGAGGGAAACTGTTTTTT. V and J are TRBV19 and TRBJ1-4, with D unresolved. The CDR3 contains 14 residues. With 3 bases removed from V and 11 bases from J, the gap between germline ends came to 16 bases. Germline V gene data show CDR1 as LNHDA and CDR2 as SQIVND (reference sequence).

The chain links TRBV9 to TRBJ1-1, with D possibly matching TRBD1 (6 bases). Germline V gene lookup returns CDR1 SGDLS and CDR2 YYNGEE. Deletions cut 4 bases from V and 1 base from J, with 8 bases between. CDR3 length equals 13 residues. This CDR3 is CASSLGQNTEAFF. As DNA, the CDR3 is TGTGCCAGCAGCTTGGGACAGAACACTGAAGCTTTCTTT.

The CDR3 loop is CASSLGPPGDEQFF. CDR3 nucleotide sequence: TGTGCCAGCAGCTTGGGTCCCCCGGGAGATGAGCAGTTCTTC. The chain employs TRBV5-6 and TRBJ2-1; TRBD2 is a possible D gene (6 bases). Germline V lookup: CDR1 SGHDT, CDR2 YYEEEE. Between the trimmed V and J ends, which lost 0 bases and 8 bases, there was a span of 12 bases. The CDR3 is 14 amino acids.

The chain employs TRBV28 and TRBJ2-5; 12 bases fit TRBD1. V lost 0 bases and J lost 5; bases outside the gene matches: 7. The CDR3 length is 17 residues. The germline gives CDR1 MDHEN, CDR2 SYDVKM. CDR3 nucleotide sequence: TGTGCCAGCAGTTTATGGGGACAGGGGGCGGCCGGTGAGACCCAGTACTTC. Encoded protein: CASSLWGQGAAGETQYF.

This chain joins TRBV19 and TRBJ2-5; D possibly corresponds to TRBD1 (6 bases). Between the trimmed V and J ends, which lost 1 base and 4 bases, there was a span of 19 bases. CDR3 length: 17 residues. Germline loops: CDR1 LNHDA, CDR2 SQIVND (reference sequence). The CDR3 DNA reads as TGTGCCAGTAGTATAGCAGGTCTGGCAGGGGACGGAGAGACCCAGTACTTC. Its translation: CASSIAGLAGDGETQYF. Looking up the rest from reference TRBV19 and TRBJ2-5 gives the full variable domain: DGGITQSPKYLFRKEGQNVTLSCEQNLNHDAMYWYRQDPGQGLRLIYYSQIVNDFQKGDIAEGYSVSREKKESFPLTVTSAQKNPTAFYLCASSIAGLAGDGETQYFGPGTRLLVL.

V is TRBV2 and J is TRBJ2-1; 7 nucleotides line up with TRBD2. This CDR3 contains 15 residues. From germline, CDR1 is SNHLY and CDR2 FYNNEI. Trimming at V came to 7 bases and at J to 8 bases, leaving 14 bases not matched to a gene. This CDR3 is CASTAGESLVYEQFF. Here the CDR3 DNA reads TGTGCCAGCACGGCGGGAGAATCTTTGGTTTATGAGCAGTTCTTC.

This chain joins TRBV30 and TRBJ2-7, with D perhaps matching TRBD2 (6 bases). V lost 1 base to trimming and J lost 0 bases, with 10 bases between them. Per the germline V gene, CDR1 is GTSNPN and CDR2 is SVGIG (reference sequence). The CDR3 totals 14 residues. The CDR3 sequence: CAWSAGTFSYEQYF. In nucleotides, the CDR3 is TGTGCCTGGAGTGCCGGGACTTTCTCCTACGAGCAGTACTTC.

The J gene is TRBJ2-1, the V gene TRBV4-3; weak D call: TRBD2 (7 bases). The CDR3 sequence is 17 residues long. Germline CDR1 and CDR2: LGHNA and YSLEER. The V and J ends lost 3 bases and 2 bases respectively, with 17 bases between them. The CDR3 DNA sequence: TGCGCCAGCAGCCAGAACCTGGGGGGGCGCGCCTACAATGAGCAGTTCTTC. Encoded protein: CASSQNLGGRAYNEQFF.

This clone was seen a handful of times. The genes are TRBV19 and TRBJ1-1, with D tentatively TRBD1 (5 bases). The CDR3 sequence is 14 residues long. V was pared by 5 bases and J by 5 bases, with 15 bases between. Germline values: CDR1 LNHDA, CDR2 SQIVND (reference sequence). In nucleotides, the CDR3 is TGTGCCAGTAGTTTTCTCGGGGGATCGACTGAAGCTTTCTTT. As protein: CASSFLGGSTEAFF.

The chain is built from TRBV5-1 and TRBJ2-2, with D possibly being TRBD1 (6 bases). V was shortened by 4 bases and J by 6 bases, with 16 bases between the two germline ends. This CDR3 region has 15 residues. Germline V gene sequence: CDR1 SGHRS, CDR2 YFSETQ. For the CDR3, the DNA is TGCGCCAGCAGCCAAGATACAGGGCCCCCCGGGGAGCTGTTTTTT. Its protein product is CASSQDTGPPGELFF.

CDR3 nucleotide sequence: TGTGCCTGGAGGAGACCATCGGGACAGGGAACAGAGACCCAGTACTTC. Its protein is CAWRRPSGQGTETQYF. The V call is TRBV30, the J call TRBJ2-5; 9 bases agree with TRBD1. The V segment lost 3 bases and the J segment 4 bases; nucleotides outside the gene matches: 12. CDR1 and CDR2 from the germline V gene are GTSNPN and SVGIG (reference sequence). The CDR3 totals 16 residues.

This rearrangement joins TRBV7-9 to TRBJ2-1; 9 positions match TRBD1. The length of the CDR3 is 14 residues. From germline, CDR1 is SEHNR and CDR2 FQNEAQ (reference sequence). V shed 5 bases and J 5 bases; nucleotides not matched to a gene: 4. The CDR3 DNA follows: TGTGCCAGCAGCCCAGGGACAGGGAACAATGAGCAGTTCTTC. Translation gives CASSPGTGNNEQFF.

The chain carries TRBV11-3 and TRBJ2-1; D not resolved. Trimming took off 2 bases at V and 5 bases at J, with 10 bases between the two ends. CDR3 length: 14 amino acids. Germline lookup yields CDR1 SGHNT and CDR2 YENEEA. CDR3: CASSLHPRDNEQFF. DNA for the CDR3: TGTGCCAGCAGCTTACACCCCCGCGACAATGAGCAGTTCTTC.